One and the same sample provided the 14 T cell receptor beta chains below, sequenced in a study of blood T cell repertoires in COVID-19. Sequencing used immunoSEQ multiplex PCR; TCRdb keeps in-frame clones, though not all of them. The table lists over 110,000 clones, about 80% of them singletons. Sequencing input: peripheral blood. The receptor source for this set is a man between 65 and 85 years old who had recovered from COVID-19.

V gene TRBV21-1 combines with J gene TRBJ1-2; the table's D call, TRBD1, was not checked against the DNA. TRBV21-1 is termed a pseudogene. The CDR3 loop spans 15 amino acids. CDR3 in amino acids: CASSAHRGQFYGYTF. CDR3 DNA sequence: TGTGCCAGCAGCGCCCACAGGGGGCAATTCTATGGCTACACCTTC.

The CDR3 nucleotides read TGTGCCAGCAGTTACGACAGGGACCGAGGGGGAAAACTGTTTTTT. This codes for CASSYDRDRGGKLFF. The chain has TRBV6-5 and TRBJ1-4; 7 bases map to TRBD1. V shed 2 bases and J 10 bases; nucleotides not matched to a gene: 10. CDR3 length equals 15 residues. The germline V gene has CDR1 MNHEY and CDR2 SVGAGI.

This sequence joins TRBV30 and TRBJ2-5, with D uncertain. V lost 1 base and J 2 bases, leaving 8 bases between the germline ends. Germline V lookup: CDR1 GTSNPN, CDR2 SVGIG (reference sequence). This CDR3 region has 13 residues. CDR3 bases: TGTGCCTGGAGTGAACAGCTTCAAGAGACCCAGTACTTC. Translating gives CAWSEQLQETQYF.

V is TRBV5-4 and J is TRBJ1-2, with a weak D call TRBD1 (5 bases). Trimming left V 5 bases short and J 2 bases short, with 10 bases between. CDR1 SGHNT and CDR2 YYREEE come from the germline V gene (reference sequence). The CDR3 is 13 amino acids. CDR3 nucleotides: TGTGCCAGCAGGGGAACAGGAAACTATGGCTACACCTTC. It translates to CASRGTGNYGYTF.

This chain connects TRBV3-1 (or the pseudogene TRBV3-2) to TRBJ2-5, with 7 bases fitting TRBD2. This CDR3 spans 17 amino acids. V lost 9 bases, J lost 0 bases, and 16 bases stayed unmatched. CDR1 and CDR2 (germline): LGHDT, YNNKEL (reference sequence). Here the CDR3 reads CASTRLGREWYQETQYF. Written as DNA, the CDR3 is TGTGCCAGTACACGACTTGGGCGGGAGTGGTACCAAGAGACCCAGTACTTC.

The rearrangement joins TRBV6-1 to TRBJ1-5; 7 nucleotides align to TRBD1. V lost 1 base to trimming and J lost 7 bases; unmatched junction nucleotides: 4. The CDR3 has 14 amino acids. Germline-derived CDR1 and CDR2 are MNHNS and SASEGT. In DNA, the CDR3 is TGTGCCAGCAGTGAAGGGGCAGGGGGACAGCCCCAGCATTTT. The encoded protein is CASSEGAGGQPQHF.

The sample holds one count of this clone. This rearrangement joins TRBV21-1 to TRBJ1-4; the table gives TRBD1 as D, unverified against the DNA. TRBV21-1 is flagged as a pseudogene. The CDR3 spans 16 residues. CDR3 residues: CASSRGTGGTNEKLFF. DNA for the CDR3: TGTGCCAGCAGCAGAGGGACAGGGGGGACTAATGAAAAACTGTTTTTT.

The chain carries TRBV2 and TRBJ2-7, with TRBD2 as a possible D gene (5 bases). The ends were cut back, 5 bases at V and 4 bases at J, with 15 bases in the middle. Germline V gene data show CDR1 as SNHLY and CDR2 as FYNNEI. The CDR3 sequence is 14 residues long. CDR3 bases: TGTGCCAGCAGTCGACCCCCGGGGATTTACGAGCAGTACTTC. Residues: CASSRPPGIYEQYF.

The chain joins TRBV6-4 to TRBJ2-1, with 13 bases fitting TRBD2. The CDR3 extends over 15 amino acids. Germline V gives CDR1 MRHNA, CDR2 SNTAGT. Trimming took 5 bases from V and 7 from J; bases not matched to a gene: 5. DNA for the CDR3: TGTGCCAGCAGTACAGGACTAGCGGGAGTGAATGAGCAGTTCTTC. Protein: CASSTGLAGVNEQFF.

This clone was picked up a small number of times. The CDR3 loop reads CASSTTGGQRQPQHF. In DNA, the CDR3 is TGTGCCAGCAGCACCACAGGGGGTCAAAGACAGCCCCAGCATTTT. This sequence joins TRBV7-9 and TRBJ1-5; 8 positions agree with TRBD1. The CDR3 extends over 15 amino acids. Germline V gene data show CDR1 as SEHNR and CDR2 as FQNEAQ (reference sequence). V lost 5 bases and J lost 7; bases outside the gene matches: 10.

The chain links TRBV10-2 to TRBJ2-3, with 15 positions matching TRBD2. Germline loops: CDR1 WSHSY, CDR2 SAAADI. V was pared by 5 bases and J by 5 bases, with 8 bases of the junction left unmatched. The CDR3 has 17 residues. The CDR3 DNA follows: TGCGCCAGCAGTTTACTCCCGGGACTAGCGGGAGGAGATACGCAGTATTTT. It translates to CASSLLPGLAGGDTQYF.

This rearrangement joins TRBV29-1 to TRBJ1-3, with D perhaps TRBD1 (6 bases). V was cut by 6 bases and J by 0 bases, with 18 bases left in between. The CDR3 sequence is 16 residues long. Germline V gene sequence: CDR1 SQVTM, CDR2 ANQGSEA. The CDR3 nucleotides are TGCAGCGTCGGATTTGGTACAGGGCCCTCTGGAAACACCATATATTTT. Its translation: CSVGFGTGPSGNTIYF.

The chain combines TRBV7-2 with TRBJ2-1, with D hard to call. Deletions cut 0 bases from V and 1 base from J, with 7 bases between. The CDR3 is 15 amino acids. Per the germline V gene, CDR1 is SGHTA and CDR2 is FQGNSA. CDR3 protein: CASSLASLSYNEQFF. The CDR3 DNA reads TGTGCCAGCAGCTTAGCTTCACTTTCCTACAATGAGCAGTTCTTC. The full variable domain, its missing parts supplied by reference TRBV7-2 and TRBJ2-1, is GAGVSQSPSNKVTEKGKDVELRCDPISGHTALYWYRQSLGQGLEFLIYFQGNSAPDKSGLPSDRFSAERTGGSVSTLTIQRTQQEDSAVYLCASSLASLSYNEQFFGPGTRLTVL.

V gene TRBV9 combines with J gene TRBJ1-2; no firm D call. The CDR3 has 14 amino acids. Trimming stripped 0 bases from V and 2 bases from J, with 8 bases between. Germline V gene sequence: CDR1 SGDLS, CDR2 YYNGEE. The CDR3 loop is CASSVGATNYGYTF. As DNA, the CDR3 is TGTGCCAGCAGCGTAGGAGCCACGAACTATGGCTACACCTTC.